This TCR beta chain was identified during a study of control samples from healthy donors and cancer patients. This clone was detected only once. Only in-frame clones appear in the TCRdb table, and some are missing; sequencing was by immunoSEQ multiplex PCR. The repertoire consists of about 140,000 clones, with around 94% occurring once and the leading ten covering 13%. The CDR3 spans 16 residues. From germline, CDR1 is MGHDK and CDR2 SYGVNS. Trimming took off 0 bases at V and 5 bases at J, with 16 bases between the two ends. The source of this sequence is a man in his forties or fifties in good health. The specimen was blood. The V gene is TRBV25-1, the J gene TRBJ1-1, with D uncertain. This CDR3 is CASSEYVTVGLTEAFF. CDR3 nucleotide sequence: TGTGCCAGCAGTGAATACGTCACAGTAGGTTTAACTGAAGCTTTCTTT.